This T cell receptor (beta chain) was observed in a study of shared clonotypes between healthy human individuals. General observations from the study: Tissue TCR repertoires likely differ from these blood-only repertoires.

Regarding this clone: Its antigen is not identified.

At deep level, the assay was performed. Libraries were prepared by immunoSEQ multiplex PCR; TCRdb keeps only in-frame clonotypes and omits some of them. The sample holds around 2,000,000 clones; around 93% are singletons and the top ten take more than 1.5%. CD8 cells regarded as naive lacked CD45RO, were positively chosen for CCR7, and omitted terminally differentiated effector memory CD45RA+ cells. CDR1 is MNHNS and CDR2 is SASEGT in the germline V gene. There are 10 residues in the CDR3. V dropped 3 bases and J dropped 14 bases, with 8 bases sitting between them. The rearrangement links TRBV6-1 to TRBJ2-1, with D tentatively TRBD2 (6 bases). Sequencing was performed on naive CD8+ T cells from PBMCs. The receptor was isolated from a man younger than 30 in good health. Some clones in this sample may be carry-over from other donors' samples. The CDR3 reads CASSDGGKFF. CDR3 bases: TGTGCCAGCAGTGATGGCGGGAAGTTCTTC.